This is a list of T cell receptor beta chains from one sample in a study of CD8 T cells in Susac syndrome. Each CDR3 protein is one row after TCRdb ran MiXCR on the immunoSEQ multiplex PCR reads. The sample carries about 130,000 distinct CDR3 sequences, around 94% recorded once. Sequencing was done on a sample of CD4+ T cells from PBMCs. These receptors came from a human donor in good health. Each CDR3 is given with its conserved first and last residue. D genes are given only for firm matches. Some rows mark clone size as missing; the rest say once, few, many or name a class of expanded clone.

D gene: -
J gene: TRBJ2-5
V gene: TRBV7-2
clone size: -
CDR3 DNA: TGTGCCAGCAGCTCACAGGGCTTAGGGGAGACCCAGTACTTC
CDR3 protein: CASSSQGLGETQYF

D gene: -
J gene: TRBJ2-7
V gene: TRBV6-2/TRBV6-3
clone size: -
CDR3 DNA: TGTGCCAGCAGACCCAGGGGGGTTCACTACGAGCAGTACTTC
CDR3 protein: CASRPRGVHYEQYF

D gene: -
J gene: TRBJ1-2
V gene: TRBV6-2/TRBV6-3
clone size: -
CDR3 DNA: TGTGCCAGTCTTGGGGGCTATGGCTACACCTTC
CDR3 protein: CASLGGYGYTF

D gene: -
J gene: TRBJ1-5
V gene: TRBV7-2
clone size: -
CDR3 DNA: TGTGCCAGCAGCTCGGCGGGCACGTCTCAGCCCCAGCATTTT
CDR3 protein: CASSSAGTSQPQHF

D gene: -
J gene: TRBJ2-7
V gene: TRBV19
clone size: -
CDR3 DNA: TGTGCCAGTAGTATAGGAGGACGGCTCTACGAGCAGTACTTC
CDR3 protein: CASSIGGRLYEQYF

D gene: TRBD1
J gene: TRBJ2-5
V gene: TRBV10-3
clone size: -
CDR3 DNA: TGTGCCATCAGTGCACCGGGACAGGGGAAAGAGACCCAGTACTTC
CDR3 protein: CAISAPGQGKETQYF

D gene: -
J gene: TRBJ1-1
V gene: TRBV4-3
clone size: -
CDR3 DNA: TGCGCCAGCAGCCAAAGGCGATGGAACACTGAAGCTTTCTTT
CDR3 protein: CASSQRRWNTEAFF

D gene: TRBD2
J gene: TRBJ2-3
V gene: TRBV29-1
clone size: -
CDR3 DNA: TGCAGCGTTGACAGAGCGGGAGGGCCAGATACGCAGTATTTT
CDR3 protein: CSVDRAGGPDTQYF

D gene: -
J gene: TRBJ1-5
V gene: TRBV7-2
clone size: -
CDR3 DNA: TGTGCCAGCAGCTTACAGAGCAATCAGCCCCAGCATTTT
CDR3 protein: CASSLQSNQPQHF

D gene: TRBD2
J gene: TRBJ2-7
V gene: TRBV4-1
clone size: few
CDR3 DNA: TGCGCCAGCAGCCAAGCTAGCGGGAATACCGCGGGGGAGCAGTACTTC
CDR3 protein: CASSQASGNTAGEQYF

D gene: -
J gene: TRBJ2-5
V gene: TRBV5-4
clone size: -
CDR3 DNA: TGTGCCAGCAGCTCCCTTTTCAGGGGTGAAGAGACCCAGTACTTC
CDR3 protein: CASSSLFRGEETQYF

D gene: TRBD2
J gene: TRBJ2-7
V gene: TRBV20-1
clone size: once
CDR3 DNA: TGCAGTGCTACCGGGACTAGCGGGCCCACCTACGAGCAGTACTTC
CDR3 protein: CSATGTSGPTYEQYF

D gene: -
J gene: TRBJ2-1
V gene: TRBV20-1
clone size: once
CDR3 DNA: TGCAGTGCTCCCCGGGAGTACTCCTACAATGAGCAGTTCTTC
CDR3 protein: CSAPREYSYNEQFF

D gene: TRBD1
J gene: TRBJ1-1
V gene: TRBV10-3
clone size: -
CDR3 DNA: TGTGCCATCAGTGAGAAGGGGGCGCAGACTGAAGCTTTCTTT
CDR3 protein: CAISEKGAQTEAFF

D gene: TRBD2
J gene: TRBJ2-7
V gene: TRBV5-6
clone size: -
CDR3 DNA: TGTGCCAGCAGCCGGAGACTAGCGGATACGTACGAGCAGTACTTC
CDR3 protein: CASSRRLADTYEQYF

D gene: -
J gene: TRBJ2-2
V gene: TRBV20-1
clone size: -
CDR3 DNA: TGCAGTGCTCCGGGCCACCTGGGGGACGGGGAGCTGTTTTTT
CDR3 protein: CSAPGHLGDGELFF

D gene: -
J gene: TRBJ1-5
V gene: TRBV5-1
clone size: once
CDR3 DNA: TGCGCCAGCAGCTTGGGAGGCTCGGCAGATAGCAATCAGCCCCAGCATTTT
CDR3 protein: CASSLGGSADSNQPQHF

D gene: -
J gene: TRBJ2-1
V gene: TRBV6-5
clone size: -
CDR3 DNA: TGTGCCAGCAGTTACTTCGAGCGGAATGAGCAGTTCTTC
CDR3 protein: CASSYFERNEQFF

D gene: TRBD1
J gene: TRBJ2-4
V gene: TRBV29-1
clone size: -
CDR3 DNA: TGCAGCGCCTCCAGGGGGACCAAAAACATTCAGTACTTC
CDR3 protein: CSASRGTKNIQYF

D gene: -
J gene: TRBJ1-1
V gene: TRBV30
clone size: -
CDR3 DNA: TGTGCCCGAAACAGGCAGGAGAACACTGAAGCTTTCTTT
CDR3 protein: CARNRQENTEAFF

D gene: TRBD1
J gene: TRBJ1-2
V gene: TRBV12-3/TRBV12-4
clone size: -
CDR3 DNA: TGTGCCAGCAGTTTTACAGGGGGCGTTGGGTACACCTTC
CDR3 protein: CASSFTGGVGYTF

D gene: -
J gene: TRBJ1-2
V gene: TRBV19
clone size: -
CDR3 DNA: TGTGCCAGTAGTATATGGGGTCAGGGTGGAAGCTACACCTTC
CDR3 protein: CASSIWGQGGSYTF

D gene: -
J gene: TRBJ2-5
V gene: TRBV7-9
clone size: few
CDR3 DNA: TGTGCCAGCAGCTTAGCCCGGGATCAAGAGACCCAGTACTTC
CDR3 protein: CASSLARDQETQYF

D gene: -
J gene: TRBJ2-1
V gene: TRBV5-1
clone size: -
CDR3 DNA: TGCGCCAGCAGCTTATCGGGAGCAGCCCACAATGAGCAGTTCTTC
CDR3 protein: CASSLSGAAHNEQFF

D gene: TRBD1
J gene: TRBJ1-2
V gene: TRBV7-9
clone size: -
CDR3 DNA: TGTGCCAGCAGCTTAGTCGAGGGGACAGGGCATGGCTACACCTTC
CDR3 protein: CASSLVEGTGHGYTF

D gene: -
J gene: TRBJ2-2
V gene: TRBV4-1
clone size: -
CDR3 DNA: TGCGCCAGCAGCCAAGAGGGCCGGAACACCGGGGAGCTGTTTTTT
CDR3 protein: CASSQEGRNTGELFF

D gene: TRBD1
J gene: TRBJ1-5
V gene: TRBV9
clone size: -
CDR3 DNA: TGTGCCAGCAGCGCCTCCCAGGGGGATCAGCCCCAGCATTTT
CDR3 protein: CASSASQGDQPQHF

D gene: TRBD1
J gene: TRBJ1-1
V gene: TRBV29-1
clone size: -
CDR3 DNA: TGCAGCGTACTATACGACAGGGCGAACACTGAAGCTTTCTTT
CDR3 protein: CSVLYDRANTEAFF

D gene: -
J gene: TRBJ2-1
V gene: TRBV30
clone size: -
CDR3 DNA: TGTGCCTGGAGTGCCCAGCTAGGGGCAAGTGAGCAGTTCTTC
CDR3 protein: CAWSAQLGASEQFF

D gene: -
J gene: TRBJ2-7
V gene: TRBV7-9
clone size: -
CDR3 DNA: TGTGCCAGCAGCCGTGGGACGCCATACGAGCAGTACTTC
CDR3 protein: CASSRGTPYEQYF

D gene: -
J gene: TRBJ2-6
V gene: TRBV10-3
clone size: once
CDR3 DNA: TGTGCCATCAGTGAGTCCAGGGCCGGGGCCAACGTCCTGACTTTC
CDR3 protein: CAISESRAGANVLTF

D gene: -
J gene: TRBJ1-1
V gene: TRBV7-8
clone size: -
CDR3 DNA: TGTGCCAGCAGCTTAAAGTACGAGAACACTGAAGCTTTCTTT
CDR3 protein: CASSLKYENTEAFF

D gene: TRBD2
J gene: TRBJ2-7
V gene: TRBV3-1
clone size: -
CDR3 DNA: TGTGCCAGCAGCCCCCGCGGGGGCTACGAGCAGTACTTC
CDR3 protein: CASSPRGGYEQYF

D gene: TRBD1
J gene: TRBJ2-2
V gene: TRBV27
clone size: -
CDR3 DNA: TGTGCCAGCAGTTTTCCGCCGGGACAGGGGTTAACCGGGGAGCTGTTTTTT
CDR3 protein: CASSFPPGQGLTGELFF

D gene: -
J gene: TRBJ2-3
V gene: TRBV12-3/TRBV12-4
clone size: few
CDR3 DNA: TGTGCCAGCAGTCCAGGGGCAGATACGCAGTATTTT
CDR3 protein: CASSPGADTQYF

D gene: -
J gene: TRBJ1-1
V gene: TRBV7-9
clone size: -
CDR3 DNA: TGTGCCAGCAGCAAGGGACGGATGAACACTGAAGCTTTCTTT
CDR3 protein: CASSKGRMNTEAFF

D gene: -
J gene: TRBJ1-4
V gene: TRBV5-4
clone size: -
CDR3 DNA: TGTGCCAGCAGCTTTGGAGGTGACAGTACTAATGAAAAACTGTTTTTT
CDR3 protein: CASSFGGDSTNEKLFF

D gene: -
J gene: TRBJ1-1
V gene: TRBV12-3/TRBV12-4
clone size: -
CDR3 DNA: TGTGCCAGCAGATCACAGAACACTGAAGCTTTCTTT
CDR3 protein: CASRSQNTEAFF

D gene: -
J gene: TRBJ1-1
V gene: TRBV19
clone size: -
CDR3 DNA: TGTGCCAGTAGTATAGAAGGCTTCACTGAAGCTTTCTTT
CDR3 protein: CASSIEGFTEAFF

D gene: TRBD2
J gene: TRBJ2-7
V gene: TRBV13
clone size: -
CDR3 DNA: TGTGCCAGCAGCTTACGGCGGGAGAACGGGTACGAGCAGTACTTC
CDR3 protein: CASSLRRENGYEQYF

D gene: TRBD2
J gene: TRBJ2-1
V gene: TRBV18
clone size: -
CDR3 DNA: TGTGCCAGCTCACCACGCTTAGCGGGAGGGGACTCCTACAATGAGCAGTTCTTC
CDR3 protein: CASSPRLAGGDSYNEQFF

D gene: -
J gene: TRBJ2-7
V gene: TRBV12-3/TRBV12-4
clone size: -
CDR3 DNA: TGTGCCAGCAGTCTAACCAGGGGGGGCAAGCAGTACTTC
CDR3 protein: CASSLTRGGKQYF

D gene: -
J gene: TRBJ2-1
V gene: TRBV5-4
clone size: -
CDR3 DNA: TGTGCCAGCAGCTTTGGCGGGACCGATGAGCAGTTCTTC
CDR3 protein: CASSFGGTDEQFF

D gene: -
J gene: TRBJ2-5
V gene: TRBV11-2
clone size: -
CDR3 DNA: TGTGCCAGCAGTCCCGGGAGAAGGGGCCAAGAGACCCAGTACTTC
CDR3 protein: CASSPGRRGQETQYF

D gene: -
J gene: TRBJ2-1
V gene: TRBV3-1
clone size: -
CDR3 DNA: TGTGCCAGCAGCCCTCCCGGGGAAGTAAATGAGCAGTTCTTC
CDR3 protein: CASSPPGEVNEQFF

D gene: TRBD2
J gene: TRBJ2-1
V gene: TRBV30
clone size: -
CDR3 DNA: TGTGCCTGGAGTCTAGCGGGAGTGACTGAGCAGTTCTTC
CDR3 protein: CAWSLAGVTEQFF